The rows below give T cell receptor beta chains drawn from one sample of a study of blood T cell repertoires in COVID-19. Generated by immunoSEQ multiplex PCR, the TCRdb table keeps only in-frame clones and is missing some. The table includes about 290,000 clones, around 89% detected once. Sequencing was carried out using peripheral blood. These receptors were collected from a man aged 40-55 years with acute or convalescent COVID-19. CDR3s include the opening cysteine and the closing phenylalanine or tryptophan.

J,V,CDR3
TRBJ1-5,TRBV3-1/TRBV3-2,CASSQDLGGQPQHF
TRBJ2-3,TRBV7-3,CASSSPRGGSSTDTQYF
TRBJ2-1,TRBV14,CASSRTDSYNEQFF
TRBJ2-1,TRBV5-1,CASSPEGTGVHEQFF
TRBJ2-7,TRBV7-6,CASSSRGEGRGEQYF
TRBJ1-5,TRBV5-6,CASSLGQGVFQPQHF
TRBJ1-6,TRBV4-2,CASSLTGSTYNSPLHF
TRBJ1-1,TRBV18,CASSPDRPSNTEAFF
TRBJ1-1,TRBV5-1,CASSWDRPNTEAFF
TRBJ2-7,TRBV6-5,CASQFSSGGTYEQYF
TRBJ2-1,TRBV5-1,CASSLMTGAYNEQFF
TRBJ2-1,TRBV11-2,CASSSGVSSYNEQFF
TRBJ2-7,TRBV7-5,CVRSLHIHLSYEQYF
TRBJ1-1,TRBV9,CASSVGDSRITEAFF
TRBJ1-1,TRBV6-5,CASSPYSAGDTEAFF
TRBJ2-3,TRBV7-2,CASSLWVATLDTQYF
TRBJ2-7,TRBV7-9,CASSLKRRPSYEQYF
TRBJ2-1,TRBV24-1,CATRSTGTGLHEQFF
TRBJ2-1,TRBV29-1,CSVETLAGYNEQFF
TRBJ1-6,TRBV28,CASSATATGTTPLHF
TRBJ1-1,TRBV27,CASSLKRGNTEAFF
TRBJ2-7,TRBV6-5,CASSPTGAIPYEQYF
TRBJ2-2,TRBV2,CASTTGGLTGELFF
TRBJ2-3,TRBV19,CASSQDRGKSDTQYF
TRBJ2-7,TRBV30,CAWSAWTGVNSYEQYF
TRBJ2-2,TRBV5-1,CASKLMRESGELFF
TRBJ1-1,TRBV7-3,CASSSQGGNAEAFF
TRBJ1-1,TRBV5-5,CASSSQGANTEAFF
TRBJ1-6,TRBV19,CASREANNSPLHF
TRBJ2-1,TRBV7-9,CASSFNTYNEQFF
TRBJ2-2,TRBV5-1,CASSFSGGPWNTGELFF
TRBJ1-2,TRBV7-2,CAAGTGYSYGYTF
TRBJ2-1,TRBV9,CASSATGGEYNEQFF
TRBJ2-1,TRBV7-9,CASSSSGLAGEQFF
TRBJ1-4,TRBV5-1,CASRPGATNEKLFF
TRBJ2-2,TRBV2,CASSEGLAGGRTGELFF
TRBJ2-7,TRBV5-1,CASSPTGASIEQYF
TRBJ1-6,TRBV11-2,CASSPQGSSLPGAPLHF
TRBJ1-1,TRBV4-1,CASSPDRGRMNTEAFF
TRBJ2-7,TRBV24-1,CATSDSGTGAYEQYF
TRBJ1-5,TRBV27,CASSLTQRGQPQHF
TRBJ2-1,TRBV7-9,CASSLGPYNEQFF